Presented here are 16 T cell receptor beta chains from one specimen sequenced in a study. MiXCR was run by TCRdb on the 5' RACE reads, yielding one entry per CDR3 protein. This sample has fewer than 80,000 distinct CDR3 sequences, with less than 25% found just once. The sequenced material came from memory CD4+ T cells sorted from a lymph node. The sample's subset: memory CD4+ T cells, CD4+CD45RO+CD25-. The receptor source for this set is a female donor with breast cancer.

Notes on this clonotype: This could be a read error, since a much larger clone is one nucleotide away. The chain couples TRBV5-1 to TRBJ2-5, with TRBD1 as a possible D gene (6 bases). This CDR3 comprises 15 residues. Germline CDR1 SGHRS, CDR2 YFSETQ. CDR3 in amino acids: CASSSGQGGQETRYF. In nucleotides, the CDR3 is TGCGCCAGCAGCTCTGGACAAGGGGGTCAAGAGACCCGGTACTTC.

V and J are TRBV5-1 and TRBJ1-3; D might be TRBD1 (6 bases). Between the trimmed V and J ends, which lost 0 bases and 4 bases, there was a span of 8 bases. Per germline, CDR1 SGHRS and CDR2 YFSETQ. The CDR3 runs 14 residues. CDR3 sequence (DNA): TGCGCCAGCAGCTTGGAGGGACAAGGAAACACCATATATTTT. Protein: CASSLEGQGNTIYF.

This clonotype was seen a handful of times. The chain has TRBV5-5 and TRBJ2-7, with D tentatively TRBD1 (6 bases). The CDR3 sequence is 15 residues long. From germline, CDR1 is SGHKS and CDR2 YYEKEE (reference sequence). The ends were cut back, 3 bases at V and 3 bases at J, with 16 bases in the middle. DNA of the CDR3: TGTGCCAGCAGCTCAGGGGTCCGGCACCTCTACGAGCAGTACTTC. As protein: CASSSGVRHLYEQYF. Together with reference TRBV5-5 and TRBJ2-7, the CDR3 gives the full variable domain: DAGVTQSPTHLIKTRGQQVTLRCSPISGHKSVSWYQQVLGQGPQFIFQYYEKEERGRGNFPDRFSARQFPNYSSELNVNALLLGDSALYLCASSSGVRHLYEQYFGPGTRLTVT.

This clonotype was counted only a few times. J is TRBJ1-6 and V is TRBV20-1; no clear D gene. The CDR3 loop spans 15 amino acids. The V and J ends lost 0 bases and 0 bases respectively, with 6 bases between them. CDR1 DFQATT and CDR2 SNEGSKA come from the germline V gene (reference sequence). The CDR3 here is CSARDKSSYNSPLHF. CDR3 nucleotide sequence: TGCAGTGCTAGAGACAAAAGCTCCTATAATTCACCCCTCCACTTT.

About this clonotype itself: This could be a read error, since a much larger clone is one nucleotide away. The chain recombines TRBV13 with TRBJ1-1, with 9 bases that match TRBD1. Germline CDR1 PRHDT, CDR2 FYEKMQ (reference sequence). The CDR3 length is 14 residues. This CDR3 reads CASRYRGRDTEAVF. In DNA, the CDR3 is TGTGCCAGCAGATACAGGGGGCGGGACACTGAAGCTGTCTTT.

V and J are TRBV29-1 and TRBJ1-1; D remains unclear. The germline gives CDR1 SQVTM, CDR2 ANQGSEA. V lost 6 bases, J lost 5 bases, and 7 bases lay in between. CDR3 length equals 10 residues. The CDR3 sequence: CSVQRTEAFF. The CDR3 DNA reads TGCAGCGTCCAGCGGACTGAAGCTTTCTTT. The full variable domain, with the rest looked up from reference TRBV29-1 and TRBJ1-1, is SAVISQKPSRDICQRGTSLTIQCQVDSQVTMMFWYRQQPGQSLTLIATANQGSEATYESGFVIDKFPISRPNLTFSTLTVSNMSPEDSSIYLCSVQRTEAFFGQGTRLTVV.

In DNA form, the CDR3 reads TGTGCCAGCAGCCCCACACCGGGCAGTAAGAACACTGAAGCTTTCTTT. Protein sequence: CASSPTPGSKNTEAFF. This rearrangement joins TRBV3-1 to TRBJ1-1; unclear D gene. The ends were cut back, 4 bases at V and 1 base at J, with 16 bases in the middle. CDR1 LGHDT and CDR2 YNNKEL come from the germline V gene (reference sequence). The CDR3 consists of 16 residues.

The CDR3 protein is CASSVAMSWGLGEKLFF. The CDR3 DNA reads as TGTGCCAGCAGCGTAGCTATGAGTTGGGGGTTGGGAGAAAAACTGTTTTTT. This chain links TRBV9 with TRBJ1-4; possible D gene TRBD1, 5 bases. Between the trimmed V and J ends, which lost 0 bases and 8 bases, there was a span of 20 bases. From germline, CDR1 is SGDLS and CDR2 YYNGEE. The CDR3 covers 17 residues.

Only a few counts were recorded for this clonotype. V and J are TRBV5-1 and TRBJ1-1, with 8 bases aligning to TRBD1. CDR1 is SGHRS and CDR2 is YFSETQ in the germline V gene. J was trimmed by 4 bases and V by 3 bases; bases with no gene match: 8. The CDR3 is made up of 15 amino acids. The CDR3 sequence: CASSWTTGVATEAFF. The DNA of the CDR3 is TGCGCCAGCAGCTGGACGACAGGGGTGGCCACTGAAGCTTTCTTT.

The chain employs TRBV12-3 or TRBV12-4 and TRBJ2-7; possibly TRBD2 for D (5 bases). V lost 8 bases and J lost 0, with 14 bases in between. The length of the CDR3 is 14 residues. The DNA of the CDR3 is TGTGCCAGCGGGGTCCGAGGGAACTCCTACGAGCAGTACTTC. It codes for CASGVRGNSYEQYF.

The sample holds a few counts of this clonotype. The rearrangement links TRBV5-1 to TRBJ2-7; D remains ambiguous. Trimming took off 5 bases at V and 4 bases at J, with 19 bases between the two ends. This CDR3 has 15 residues. Germline lookup yields CDR1 SGHRS and CDR2 YFSETQ. DNA for the CDR3: TGCGCCAGCAGTCCAAGGCCGGCCGACGTTTACGAGCAGTACTTC. Translated: CASSPRPADVYEQYF.

In this sample, this clonotype turned up many times. This sequence joins TRBV6-6 and TRBJ2-6; D not resolved. Deletions cut 0 bases from V and 2 bases from J, with 8 bases between. The CDR3 spans 16 residues. Germline V gene sequence: CDR1 MNHNY, CDR2 SVGAGI (reference sequence). CDR3 loop: CASSYSVGAGANVLTF. The CDR3 DNA reads TGTGCCAGCAGTTACTCGGTGGGTGCTGGGGCCAACGTCCTGACTTTC.

CDR3 protein: CSVRRDRVRTEAFF. The CDR3 DNA reads TGCAGCGTGAGACGAGACAGGGTGAGGACTGAAGCTTTCTTT. This sequence joins TRBV29-1 and TRBJ1-1; 7 nucleotides line up with TRBD1. Germline V gene data show CDR1 as SQVTM and CDR2 as ANQGSEA. The CDR3 loop spans 14 amino acids. With 6 bases clipped from V and 5 bases from J, the junction kept 12 bases outside the gene matches.

The chain is built from TRBV5-1 and TRBJ2-2; D might be TRBD2 (5 bases). CDR1 SGHRS and CDR2 YFSETQ come from the germline V gene. Trimming shortened V by 4 bases and J by 5 bases, and 12 bases separated the two germline ends. The CDR3 has 14 amino acids. CDR3 DNA sequence: TGCGCCAGCAGCCGTGACTACCCTACCGGGGAGCTGTTTTTT. This encodes CASSRDYPTGELFF. Full variable domain (remainder filled in from reference TRBV5-1 and TRBJ2-2): KAGVTQTPRYLIKTRGQQVTLSCSPISGHRSVSWYQQTPGQGLQFLFEYFSETQRNKGNFPGRFSGRQFSNSRSEMNVSTLELGDSALYLCASSRDYPTGELFFGEGSRLTVL.

The chain recombines TRBV28 with TRBJ1-2; 7 positions match TRBD1. Germline CDR1 MDHEN, CDR2 SYDVKM. The CDR3 runs 15 residues. The J segment lost 4 bases and the V segment lost 5 bases, leaving 10 bases of the junction unmatched. The CDR3 is CASSDETTGVYGYTF. In nucleotides, the CDR3 is TGTGCCAGCAGTGACGAGACAACAGGGGTCTATGGCTACACCTTC.

There are many counts of this clonotype. The V gene is TRBV7-2, the J gene TRBJ2-3; D might be TRBD1 (5 bases). The CDR3 covers 15 residues. Trimming removed 2 bases from V and 0 bases from J, with 9 bases in between. CDR1 and CDR2 (germline): SGHTA, FQGNSA. The CDR3 loop is CASSLRGSSTDTQYF. The CDR3 DNA is TGTGCCAGCAGCTTAAGGGGTTCTAGCACAGATACGCAGTATTTT.